These 23 T cell receptor beta chains share one sample of origin, sequenced in a study of T cells in narcolepsy. Using immunoSEQ multiplex PCR, the repertoire was profiled, and TCRdb retains in-frame clones only, with some absent. The sample records some 17,000 clones, 86% being singletons. The sample comprised memory (CD45RA-) CD4+ T cells from blood. The receptors were gathered from a human donor in good health.

The V and J genes are TRBV2 and TRBJ2-2; D might be TRBD1 (6 bases). V was pared by 4 bases and J by 0 bases, with 9 bases between. Germline CDR1 reads SNHLY; CDR2 reads FYNNEI. The CDR3 loop spans 15 amino acids. CDR3 in DNA: TGTGCCAGCAGTGTGGACAGAACGAACACCGGGGAGCTGTTTTTT. Its translation: CASSVDRTNTGELFF.

This chain connects TRBV5-1 to TRBJ2-7; TRBD1 agrees at 9 bases. This CDR3 has 13 residues. Germline V lookup: CDR1 SGHRS, CDR2 YFSETQ. V gave up 4 bases and J gave up 5 bases; unmatched junction bases: 4. The CDR3 nucleotides read TGCGCCAGCAGCCGGGACAGGGCCGACGAGCAGTACTTC. Translation: CASSRDRADEQYF.

The V call is TRBV2, the J call TRBJ2-5; D possibly uses TRBD1 or TRBD2 (5 bases each). The J call may be wrong; the DNA end is better matched by TRBJ2-7. This CDR3 region has 11 residues. Germline CDR1 SNHLY, CDR2 FYNNEI. The CDR3 nucleotides are TGTGCCAGCTCGAGGGGTGGCGAGCAGTACTTC. This gives the protein CASSRGGEQYF.

The genes are TRBV14 and TRBJ2-7; 9 bases line up with TRBD1. V lost 3 bases to trimming and J lost 7 bases; unmatched junction nucleotides: 13. The CDR3 is made up of 16 amino acids. CDR1 SGHDN and CDR2 FVKESK come from the germline V gene. CDR3 sequence: CASSQGITGTGREQYF. The CDR3 coding sequence is TGTGCCAGCAGCCAGGGCATAACCGGGACAGGGCGGGAGCAGTACTTC.

The rearrangement joins TRBV18 to TRBJ2-6; 7 positions agree with TRBD2. The junction had 5 bases not matched to a gene; V was cut back by 3 bases and J by 0 bases. The CDR3 runs 17 residues. CDR1 is KGHSH and CDR2 is LQKENI in the germline V gene. CDR3 bases: TGTGCCAGCTCACCCCTCGGCGGGGGCTCTGGGGCCAACGTCCTGACTTTC. Protein: CASSPLGGGSGANVLTF.

This rearrangement joins TRBV27 to TRBJ1-6, with a possible D match to TRBD1 (5 bases). The V end was cut by 2 bases, the J end by 8 bases, with 10 bases between. Germline V gene lookup returns CDR1 MNHEY and CDR2 SMNVEV (reference sequence). CDR3 length: 14 amino acids. CDR3 sequence (DNA): TGTGCCAGCAGTTTACAAATCAGGGATTCACCCCTCCACTTT. This sequence encodes CASSLQIRDSPLHF.

The chain combines TRBV5-6 with TRBJ1-4; 11 bases are shared with TRBD1. The CDR3 has 16 residues. J was trimmed by 6 bases and V by 1 base; bases with no gene match: 5. Per the germline V gene, CDR1 is SGHDT and CDR2 is YYEEEE. The CDR3 protein is CASSLKGTGGYEKLFF. The DNA of the CDR3 is TGTGCCAGCAGCTTGAAAGGGACAGGGGGTTATGAAAAACTGTTTTTT.

This clone was counted a single time. The V gene is TRBV5-1, the J gene TRBJ1-3, with 8 nucleotides matching TRBD1. Germline CDR1 reads SGHRS; CDR2 reads YFSETQ. J was trimmed by 2 bases and V by 4 bases; bases with no gene match: 5. This CDR3 is built from 15 residues. The CDR3 reads CASSQWTGTGNTIYF. The CDR3 DNA sequence: TGCGCCAGCAGCCAATGGACAGGGACTGGAAACACCATATATTTT.

V is TRBV14 and J is TRBJ2-1, with 7 positions matching TRBD2. J was trimmed by 7 bases and V by 7 bases; bases with no gene match: 16. CDR3 size: 16 residues. Germline CDR1 SGHDN, CDR2 FVKESK. DNA for the CDR3: TGTGCCAGCACCCTCGGACTAGGGAAACCTTGGAATGAGCAGTTCTTC. It codes for CASTLGLGKPWNEQFF.

The genes are TRBV14 and TRBJ2-2, with D tentatively TRBD1 or TRBD2 (5 bases each). This CDR3 has 15 residues. V lost 1 base and J lost 3, with 9 bases in between. Germline CDR1 is SGHDN and CDR2 is FVKESK. This CDR3 is CASSQGGPYTGELFF. The CDR3, as DNA: TGTGCCAGCAGCCAAGGGGGACCGTACACCGGGGAGCTGTTTTTT. Complete variable domain (other parts from reference TRBV14 and TRBJ2-2): EAGVTQFPSHSVIEKGQTVTLRCDPISGHDNLYWYRRVMGKEIKFLLHFVKESKQDESGMPNNRFLAERTGGTYSTLKVQPAELEDSGVYFCASSQGGPYTGELFFGEGSRLTVL.

The V call is TRBV5-6, the J call TRBJ2-4; 7 bases fit TRBD1. The CDR3 is made up of 15 amino acids. Per the germline V gene, CDR1 is SGHDT and CDR2 is YYEEEE. The V gene end was trimmed by 4 bases and the J gene end by 8 bases; junction bases not matched to a gene: 12. As DNA, the CDR3 is TGTGCCAGCAGCGCCGCAGGGGGTCTGGAAGACATTCAGTACTTC. Its translation: CASSAAGGLEDIQYF.

The chain uses TRBV5-6 and TRBJ2-7; TRBD2 matches at 11 bases. The junction had 7 bases not matched to a gene; V was cut back by 2 bases and J by 3 bases. This CDR3 has 16 amino acids. Germline CDR1 is SGHDT and CDR2 is YYEEEE. The CDR3 sequence: CASSLSLAGGLYEQYF. CDR3 bases: TGTGCCAGCAGCTTATCCCTAGCGGGGGGCCTCTACGAGCAGTACTTC.

This sequence joins TRBV7-3 and TRBJ2-3, with 8 nucleotides matching TRBD2. Losses at the gene ends were 10 bases for V and 2 bases for J; bases not matched to a gene: 8. This CDR3 is built from 14 residues. The germline V gene has CDR1 SGHTA and CDR2 FQGTGA. The CDR3 nucleotides read TGTGCCACCCAAGCGGGGGCCCCCACAGATACGCAGTATTTT. Protein sequence: CATQAGAPTDTQYF. Full variable domain (remainder filled in from reference TRBV7-3 and TRBJ2-3): GAGVSQTPSNKVTEKGKYVELRCDPISGHTALYWYRQSLGQGPEFLIYFQGTGAADDSGLPNDRFFAVRPEGSVSTLKIQRTERGDSAVYLCATQAGAPTDTQYFGPGTRLTVL.

The DNA for the CDR3 is TGTGCCAGCACTACCCAGGAGATCACTGAAGCTTTCTTT. This codes for CASTTQEITEAFF. The V gene is TRBV7-2, the J gene TRBJ1-1; D is ambiguous. The germline gives CDR1 SGHTA, CDR2 FQGNSA. Trimming shortened V by 7 bases and J by 4 bases, and 13 bases separated the two germline ends. CDR3 size: 13 residues.

This clone was seen a single time. This chain links TRBV11-3 with TRBJ2-1; D is ambiguous. The CDR3 contains 13 residues. V gave up 2 bases and J gave up 4 bases, with 6 bases separating them. Germline CDR1 and CDR2: SGHNT and YENEEA. The CDR3 loop is CASSLLTYNEQFF. The CDR3 DNA is TGTGCCAGCAGCTTATTAACGTACAATGAGCAGTTCTTC.

This chain uses TRBV30 with TRBJ1-5, with D uncertain. V shed 0 bases and J shed 7 bases, with 10 bases lying between them. Germline CDR1 is GTSNPN and CDR2 is SVGIG (reference sequence). There are 13 residues in the CDR3. The CDR3 nucleotides are TGTGCCTGGAGTGTAACGGGTGGACAGCCCCAGCATTTT. It encodes CAWSVTGGQPQHF.

This CDR3 reads CASRQAGDTQYF. The DNA of the CDR3 is TGTGCCAGTAGGCAGGCGGGAGATACGCAGTATTTT. The genes are TRBV19 and TRBJ2-3; TRBD2 is a possible D gene (5 bases). CDR1 is LNHDA, CDR2 SQIVND, per germline (reference sequence). The CDR3 runs 12 residues. V lost 6 bases to trimming and J lost 5 bases, with 9 bases between them.

The chain joins TRBV10-3 to TRBJ2-3, with 10 bases fitting TRBD1. The germline V gene has CDR1 ENHRY and CDR2 SYGVKD. This CDR3 region has 17 residues. The junction had 8 bases not matched to a gene; V was cut back by 2 bases and J by 3 bases. CDR3 amino acids: CAISEGRDRGYTDTQYF. The CDR3 nucleotides read TGTGCCATCAGTGAGGGAAGGGACAGGGGTTATACAGATACGCAGTATTTT.

Only one count was recorded for this clone. The chain couples TRBV6-5 to TRBJ2-7; 8 bases map to TRBD1. Germline trimming cut 7 bases from V and 4 bases from J; bases unmatched to any gene: 9. Germline V gene data show CDR1 as MNHEY and CDR2 as SVGAGI. The length of the CDR3 is 14 residues. The CDR3 coding sequence is TGTGCCAGCATCCCCCCGGACAGGGTATACGAGCAGTACTTC. The encoded protein is CASIPPDRVYEQYF.

This clone has only a few counts. The chain uses TRBV5-8 and TRBJ1-5, with D tentatively TRBD1 (5 bases). CDR3 length: 16 residues. Trimming cost V 1 base and J 7 bases, with 18 bases left between them. Germline-derived CDR1 and CDR2 are SGHTS and YDEGEE. CDR3 sequence (DNA): TGTGCCAGCAGCTTGACCATCGGGACCTCAGGGCAGCCCCAGCATTTT. This codes for CASSLTIGTSGQPQHF.

With respect to this clone: One end of the junction varies from germline; a read error may be responsible. The genes are TRBV10-3 and TRBJ1-2; 9 positions agree with TRBD1. The CDR3 totals 13 residues. Germline V lookup: CDR1 ENHRY, CDR2 SYGVKD. The CDR3 sequence: CASSSQPDRGYTF. In DNA form, the CDR3 reads TGTGCCAGCAGTTCCCAACCGGACAGGGGTTACACCTTC.

DNA for the CDR3: TGCAGCGTTGTGGGACAGGGAACTAACACCGGGGAGCTGTTTTTT. Translation: CSVVGQGTNTGELFF. The chain recombines TRBV29-1 with TRBJ2-2; 9 bases match TRBD1. CDR3 size: 15 residues. Germline V gene sequence: CDR1 SQVTM, CDR2 ANQGSEA. After removal of 4 bases from V and 2 bases from J, the junction contained 5 bases not matched to a gene.

This chain joins TRBV6-6 and TRBJ2-5; perhaps TRBD1 as D (7 bases). The V gene's germline CDR1 is MNHNY and CDR2 SVGAGI (reference sequence). V gave up 5 bases and J gave up 1 base, with 14 bases separating them. The CDR3 is 15 amino acids. The DNA of the CDR3 is TGTGCCAGCAGTACGTACAGGGGAGGCCAAGAGACCCAGTACTTC. Translated: CASSTYRGGQETQYF.